This TCR beta chain emerged from a study of blood T cell repertoires in COVID-19. For the study at large: Sources were T cells, B-cell-depleted T cells, or PBMCs; the material itself was cDNA or gDNA.

Assay: immunoSEQ multiplex PCR; the TCRdb copy retains only in-frame clones and omits some. The sample lists a few hundred thousand clones; roughly 87% were seen once. The ends were cut back, 5 bases at V and 0 bases at J, with 19 bases in the middle. The CDR3 sequence is 17 residues long. Germline CDR1 and CDR2: MNHEY and SVGEGT. Participants' reported clinical history set cohort assignment. In Cohort 3, a recovered donor had either two negative PCRs, clearance, or symptom resolution. The source is a woman aged 30 to 39 who had recovered from COVID-19. The specimen sequenced was PBMCs or T cells enriched from blood (not recorded which). The chain recombines TRBV6-2 or TRBV6-3 with TRBJ1-2, with D hard to call. CDR3 sequence reads: CASSGLTPLQANYGYTF. CDR3 bases: TGTGCCAGCAGTGGACTGACGCCGCTCCAAGCTAACTATGGCTACACCTTC.